This T cell receptor (beta chain) was captured by sequencing in a study of T cell repertoires in cytomegalovirus infection. Overall study: In public TCR beta signatures, there were indications of both CMV infection and matching HLA type.

As for this clonotype: The antigen remains undetermined.

The CDR3 consists of 13 residues. CDR1 and CDR2 (germline): GTSNPN, SVGIG (reference sequence). V lost 0 bases to trimming and J lost 6 bases, with 12 bases between them. Points from the study as a whole: Clonotype analysis showed dominance of the ex vivo response by HLA-C-restricted CMV-specific TCR beta clonotypes.

In TCRdb, the reads were re-called with MiXCR into one record per CDR3 protein. Of fewer than 200,000 distinct CDR3 sequences listed, around 20% are singletons. This clonotype was sampled from a human donor in good health (CMV status not recorded). Some clones in this sample may be carry-over from other donors' samples. This chain connects TRBV30 to TRBJ2-7; D might be TRBD2 (6 bases). The sequenced material came from PBMCs. CDR3 sequence (DNA): TGTGCCTGGAGTGTAGGGGACGGGAGCGAGCAGTACTTC. It translates to CAWSVGDGSEQYF.